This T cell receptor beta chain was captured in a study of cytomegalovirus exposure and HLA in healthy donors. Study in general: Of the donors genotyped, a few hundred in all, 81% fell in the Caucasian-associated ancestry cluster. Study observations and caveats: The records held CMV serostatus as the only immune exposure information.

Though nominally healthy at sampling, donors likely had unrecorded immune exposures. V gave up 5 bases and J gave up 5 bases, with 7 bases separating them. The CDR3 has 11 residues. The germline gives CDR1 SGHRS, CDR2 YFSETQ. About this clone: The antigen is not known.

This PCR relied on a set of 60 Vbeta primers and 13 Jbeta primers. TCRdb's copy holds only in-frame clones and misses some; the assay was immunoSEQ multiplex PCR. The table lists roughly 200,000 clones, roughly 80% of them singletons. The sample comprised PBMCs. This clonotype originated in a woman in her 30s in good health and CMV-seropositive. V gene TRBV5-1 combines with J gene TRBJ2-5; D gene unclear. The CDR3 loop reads CASRLEETQYF. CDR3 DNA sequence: TGCGCCAGCAGGTTAGAGGAGACCCAGTACTTC.